This TCR beta chain came from a study of radiotherapy plus CTLA-4 blockade in lung cancer. Study results and limitations: Clones derived from tumor TCRs expanded in blood after radiotherapy plus ipilimumab. It was early blood T cell clone dynamics, with interferon-beta, that reportedly best predicted response.

A remark on this clone: Its specificity is unknown.

Focal radiation and CTLA-4 blockade (ipilimumab) were tested in chemo-refractory metastatic non-small-cell lung cancer patients. With 2 bases removed from V and 6 bases from J, the gap between germline ends came to 15 bases. In germline, CDR1 is MNHEY, CDR2 SVGAGI. The CDR3 covers 15 residues. Assay: immunoSEQ multiplex PCR; the TCRdb copy retains only in-frame clones and omits some. The profile shows about 110,000 clones, more than 65% of them singletons. The J gene is TRBJ2-3, the V gene TRBV6-5; D might be TRBD1 (7 bases). The source is a human donor with non-small cell lung cancer that progressed on radiotherapy plus ipilimumab. Some clones in this sample may be carry-over from other donors' samples. The sequences come from peripheral blood, collected from a patient treated with radiotherapy plus ipilimumab. The CDR3 region has the DNA TGTGCCAGCAGTTACCGAGCAGGAGGGGGCGATACGCAGTATTTT. As protein: CASSYRAGGGDTQYF.